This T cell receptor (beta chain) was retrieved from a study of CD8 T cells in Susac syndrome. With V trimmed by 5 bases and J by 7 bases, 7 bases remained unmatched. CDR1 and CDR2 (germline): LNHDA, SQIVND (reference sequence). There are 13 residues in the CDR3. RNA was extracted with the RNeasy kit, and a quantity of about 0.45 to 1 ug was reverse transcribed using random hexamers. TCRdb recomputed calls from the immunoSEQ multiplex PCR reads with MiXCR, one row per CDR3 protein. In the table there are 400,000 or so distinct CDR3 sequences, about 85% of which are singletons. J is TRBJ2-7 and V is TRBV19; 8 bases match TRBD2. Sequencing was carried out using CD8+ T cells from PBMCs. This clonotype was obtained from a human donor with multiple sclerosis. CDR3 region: CASSAGTSWEQYF. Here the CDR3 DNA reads TGTGCCAGTAGTGCCGGGACTAGTTGGGAGCAGTACTTC.